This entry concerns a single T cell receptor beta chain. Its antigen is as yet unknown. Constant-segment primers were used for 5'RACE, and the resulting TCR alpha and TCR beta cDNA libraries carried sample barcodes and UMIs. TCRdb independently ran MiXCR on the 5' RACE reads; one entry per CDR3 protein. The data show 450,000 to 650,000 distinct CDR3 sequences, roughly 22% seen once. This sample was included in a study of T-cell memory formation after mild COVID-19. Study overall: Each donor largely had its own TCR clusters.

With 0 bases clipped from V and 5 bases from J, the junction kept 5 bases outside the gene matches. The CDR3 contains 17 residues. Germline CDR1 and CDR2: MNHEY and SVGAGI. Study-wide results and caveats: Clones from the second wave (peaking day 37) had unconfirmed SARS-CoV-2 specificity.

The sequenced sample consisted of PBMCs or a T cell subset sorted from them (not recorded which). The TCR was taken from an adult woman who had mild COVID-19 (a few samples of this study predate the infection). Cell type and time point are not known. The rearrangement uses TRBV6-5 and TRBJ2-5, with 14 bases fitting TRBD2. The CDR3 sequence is CASSYSGLAGGSETQYF. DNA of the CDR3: TGTGCCAGCAGTTACTCTGGACTAGCGGGGGGATCGGAGACCCAGTACTTC.